This T cell receptor (beta chain) was profiled in a study of cytomegalovirus exposure and HLA in healthy donors. Study findings and constraints: It was assumed in the presence/absence analyses that sequencing depth was roughly uniform across donors. Later analysis reportedly placed an Asian-associated ancestry cluster below the roughly 700-donor mean in N-insertions.

The CDR3 has 15 amino acids. With V trimmed by 5 bases and J by 5 bases, 8 bases remained unmatched. Germline V CDR1 and CDR2: MNHEY, SVGAGI. Amplification used 60 Vbeta primers and 13 Jbeta primers. Clones were read by immunoSEQ multiplex PCR, and TCRdb kept only the in-frame ones, dropping some. This sample's table has around 140,000 clones. Worth noting for this clone: Its target is not known.

Sample: PBMCs. The rearrangement joins TRBV6-5 to TRBJ1-5; 8 bases fit TRBD1. This TCR was recovered from a woman aged 40 to 50 in good health and CMV-seropositive. This chain's CDR3 is CASSALRGQHQPQHF. CDR3 nucleotide sequence: TGTGCCAGCAGTGCCCTCAGGGGGCAGCATCAGCCCCAGCATTTT.